This T cell receptor (beta chain) comes out of a study of long-term antiretroviral therapy in people with HIV. Whole-study results and caveats: Compared with controls, HIV repertoires showed narrower CDR3 length ranges.

Remarks on this clone: What it binds is unknown.

Run at survey level, the immunoSEQ assay was version v3.0. Sequencing was directed toward 40,000-50,000 T-cell genomes in each sample. The method was immunoSEQ multiplex PCR; TCRdb's version includes in-frame clones alone and lacks a portion of them. The sample lists under 35,000 clones; approximately 90% were seen once. Trimming left V 6 bases short and J 2 bases short, with 8 bases between. Germline-derived CDR1 and CDR2 are SGHAT and FQNNGV. The CDR3 runs 14 residues. The rearrangement links TRBV11-2 to TRBJ2-6; D is uncertain. Sequences were derived from unsorted PBMCs, sampled 1.1 years after starting antiretroviral therapy. This receptor was identified in a man in his late teens or twenties with HIV. The CDR3 loop reads CASRGFPGANVLTF. The CDR3 nucleotides are TGTGCCAGCAGGGGGTTCCCTGGGGCCAACGTCCTGACTTTC.